The 21 T cell receptor beta chains presented below share a single source sample, sequenced in a study of blood T cells in healthy people across ages. Primers used in a second PCR of about 6 to 12 cycles were a sample-barcoded 5' primer and a J-beta primer mix. TCRdb re-analysed the 5' RACE reads in MiXCR, keeping a single row per CDR3 protein. This table holds more than 550,000 distinct CDR3 sequences, over 20% found once. Sequenced input: blood. These receptors all stem from a man between 65 and 85 years old in good health.

This clonotype was seen a few times. In DNA, the CDR3 is TGTGCCAGCAACAACTTCGGGGTAGGGACGAACACTGAAGCTTTCTTT. Its translation is CASNNFGVGTNTEAFF. This chain uses TRBV28 with TRBJ1-1, with a tentative D call TRBD1 (5 bases). Trimming took 7 bases from V and 1 from J, leaving 19 bases between them. Germline lookup yields CDR1 MDHEN and CDR2 SYDVKM. The length of the CDR3 is 16 residues.

The chain links TRBV5-1 to TRBJ2-3; TRBD2 matches at 8 bases. Germline V CDR1 and CDR2: SGHRS, YFSETQ. Germline trimming cut 4 bases from V and 2 bases from J; bases unmatched to any gene: 6. This CDR3 has 15 residues. CDR3 amino acids: CASSPRGGDTDTQYF. CDR3 DNA: TGCGCCAGCAGCCCCCGGGGGGGTGACACAGATACGCAGTATTTT.

V and J are TRBV3-1 and TRBJ2-1; TRBD1 agrees at 9 bases. Losses at the gene ends were 1 base for V and 8 bases for J; bases not matched to a gene: 9. The germline gives CDR1 LGHDT, CDR2 YNNKEL (reference sequence). The CDR3 runs 16 residues. This chain's CDR3 is CASSQAWDRAFHEQFF. The CDR3 DNA sequence: TGTGCCAGCAGCCAAGCCTGGGACAGGGCATTTCATGAGCAGTTCTTC.

The genes are TRBV11-2 and TRBJ2-2, with 8 nucleotides matching TRBD2. Germline V CDR1 and CDR2: SGHAT, FQNNGV. The trim removed 5 bases at V and 3 bases at J, leaving 14 bases unmatched. This CDR3 is built from 18 residues. The chain's CDR3 is CASSLRLYGLADTGELFF. CDR3 sequence (DNA): TGTGCCAGCAGCCTACGACTGTATGGACTAGCAGACACCGGGGAGCTGTTTTTT. The variable domain in full, completed from reference TRBV11-2 and TRBJ2-2, reads EAGVAQSPRYKIIEKRQSVAFWCNPISGHATLYWYQQILGQGPKLLIQFQNNGVVDDSQLPKDRFSAERLKGVDSTLKIQPAKLEDSAVYLCASSLRLYGLADTGELFFGEGSRLTVL.

This clonotype showed up just a few times. This sequence joins TRBV20-1 and TRBJ2-3, with 9 bases lining up with TRBD2. This CDR3 has 16 residues. Per the germline V gene, CDR1 is DFQATT and CDR2 is SNEGSKA (reference sequence). The ends lost 4 bases at V and 1 base at J; junction bases unmatched: 9. This CDR3 is CSANGASGIGTDTQYF. The DNA of the CDR3 is TGCAGTGCTAACGGGGCTAGCGGGATCGGCACAGATACGCAGTATTTT.

The rearrangement joins TRBV7-9 to TRBJ2-7; D perhaps matches TRBD1 (5 bases). Per the germline V gene, CDR1 is SEHNR and CDR2 is FQNEAQ (reference sequence). V lost 3 bases to trimming and J lost 2 bases, with 8 bases between them. The CDR3 totals 13 residues. In DNA, the CDR3 is TGTGCCAGCAGCTTTGCAGGGACCTACGAGCAGTACTTC. It translates to CASSFAGTYEQYF.

The chain couples TRBV12-3 or TRBV12-4 to TRBJ2-5; 10 bases align to TRBD2. The J call may be wrong; the DNA end is better matched by TRBJ2-1. The CDR3 sequence is 16 residues long. The CDR3 region is CASSLLGLAGAGEQFF. DNA for the CDR3: TGTGCCAGCAGTTTACTGGGGCTAGCGGGAGCGGGTGAGCAGTTCTTC.

This rearrangement joins TRBV18 to TRBJ1-1; D is undetermined. The CDR3 covers 16 residues. Trimming cost V 1 base and J 0 bases, with 12 bases left between them. Germline V CDR1 and CDR2: KGHSH, LQKENI. CDR3 coding DNA: TGTGCCAGCTCACCACGAGCTACCAGTATGAACACTGAAGCTTTCTTT. Translating it yields CASSPRATSMNTEAFF.

This clonotype was seen only a few times. V and J are TRBV5-6 and TRBJ2-5, with D tentatively TRBD2 (6 bases). The J call may be incorrect, as the DNA end agrees better with TRBJ2-1. There are 13 residues in the CDR3. Germline values: CDR1 SGHDT, CDR2 YYEEEE. The CDR3 loop is CASSGDRRGEQFF. The CDR3 region has the DNA TGTGCCAGCAGCGGAGATCGTCGGGGGGAGCAGTTCTTC.

This chain connects TRBV25-1 to TRBJ1-1, with TRBD1 as a possible D gene (6 bases). The CDR3 spans 14 residues. V was shortened by 3 bases and J by 6 bases, with 14 bases between the two germline ends. Germline V gives CDR1 MGHDK, CDR2 SYGVNS. The CDR3 loop reads CASSDLRGGPEAFF. The CDR3 bases are TGTGCCAGCAGTGACCTAAGAGGGGGTCCTGAAGCTTTCTTT.

This clonotype showed up just a few times. The chain recombines TRBV2 with TRBJ1-2, with D unresolved. Trimming stripped 5 bases from V and 6 bases from J, with 10 bases between. This CDR3 has 12 amino acids. The germline CDR1 and CDR2 sequences are SNHLY and FYNNEI. Here the CDR3 DNA reads TGTGCCAGCAGTCTAGACGGCAATGGCTACACCTTC. It yields the protein CASSLDGNGYTF.

This chain connects TRBV12-3 or TRBV12-4 to TRBJ2-1; weak D call: TRBD2 (6 bases). The length of the CDR3 is 15 residues. Trimming pared 2 bases from V and 4 bases from J, leaving 12 bases between. The CDR3 DNA sequence: TGTGCCAGCAGTTTATCTAGGAGGGCTTACAATGAGCAGTTCTTC. Translation: CASSLSRRAYNEQFF.

This clonotype was counted only a few times. V gene TRBV7-8 combines with J gene TRBJ2-5, with D perhaps TRBD2 (6 bases). From germline, CDR1 is SGHVS and CDR2 FQNEAQ. Trimming left V 2 bases short and J 3 bases short, with 13 bases between. CDR3 length equals 15 residues. CDR3 region: CASSLNTGGKETQYF. CDR3 in DNA: TGTGCCAGCAGCTTAAACACCGGGGGTAAAGAGACCCAGTACTTC.

This clonotype showed up just a few times. The chain links TRBV12-3 or TRBV12-4 to TRBJ2-4, with unresolved D. V gave up 7 bases and J gave up 1 base, with 11 bases separating them. The CDR3 covers 14 residues. The CDR3 sequence: CASTFLGAKNIQYF. Here the CDR3 DNA reads TGTGCCAGCACGTTTTTGGGGGCCAAAAACATTCAGTACTTC.

This clonotype was found once. The chain is built from TRBV11-3 and TRBJ2-3; D perhaps matches TRBD2 (5 bases). The CDR3 is 13 amino acids. The V gene's germline CDR1 is SGHNT and CDR2 YENEEA. The V gene lost 1 base and the J gene lost 8 bases, with 10 bases spanning the gap. The DNA of the CDR3 is TGTGCCAGCAGCTTAGGGGGTCGGGGTACGCAGTATTTT. This gives the protein CASSLGGRGTQYF.

The chain has TRBV20-1 and TRBJ2-7, with TRBD1 matching over 9 bases. CDR3 length: 15 residues. The ends lost 5 bases at V and 4 bases at J; junction bases unmatched: 12. From germline, CDR1 is DFQATT and CDR2 SNEGSKA (reference sequence). The CDR3 loop is CSAQNSDRGGYEQYF. CDR3 in DNA: TGCAGTGCTCAAAACTCGGACAGGGGAGGGTACGAGCAGTACTTC.

This clonotype was observed a handful of times. At one of its ends the junction is not consistent with the germline gene, which may arise from a read error. V usage is TRBV7-9 and J usage is TRBJ2-5; the D gene is possibly TRBD2 (5 bases). The CDR3 is 11 residues long. Germline CDR1 reads SEHNR; CDR2 reads FQNEAQ (reference sequence). Here the CDR3 reads CASSPSGLGFF. The CDR3 DNA follows: TGTGCCAGCAGCCCCTCGGGGTTAGGGTTCTTC.

J is TRBJ2-3 and V is TRBV10-3, with D hard to call. Between the trimmed V and J ends, which lost 8 bases and 11 bases, there was a span of 11 bases. The CDR3 runs 10 residues. The germline V gene has CDR1 ENHRY and CDR2 SYGVKD. In nucleotides, the CDR3 is TGTGCCATCGGCGCCCCGATGCAGTATTTT. This encodes CAIGAPMQYF.

The chain links TRBV20-1 to TRBJ2-3, with D tentatively TRBD2 (7 bases). The germline gives CDR1 DFQATT, CDR2 SNEGSKA (reference sequence). This CDR3 has 15 amino acids. Trimming removed 1 base at V and 2 bases at J, with 13 bases between. CDR3: CSARVGGRPTDTQYF. The CDR3 bases are TGCAGTGCTAGAGTCGGGGGGCGCCCCACAGATACGCAGTATTTT.

This clonotype appeared a few times. The chain has TRBV4-1 and TRBJ2-5; D could derive from TRBD1 or TRBD2 (5 bases each). Trimming stripped 3 bases from V and 5 bases from J, with 13 bases between. CDR3 length: 14 residues. Germline V gene lookup returns CDR1 MGHRA and CDR2 YSYEKL. The CDR3, as DNA: TGCGCCAGCAGCCACGAGGGACGTAGGGAGACCCAGTACTTC. Translating gives CASSHEGRRETQYF.

V and J are TRBV20-1 and TRBJ2-1, with 8 bases matching TRBD2. Germline trimming cut 3 bases from V and 5 bases from J; bases unmatched to any gene: 6. The germline gives CDR1 DFQATT, CDR2 SNEGSKA (reference sequence). There are 14 residues in the CDR3. The CDR3 here is CSARRPGGHNEQFF. CDR3 coding DNA: TGCAGTGCTAGGAGGCCGGGGGGGCACAATGAGCAGTTCTTC.